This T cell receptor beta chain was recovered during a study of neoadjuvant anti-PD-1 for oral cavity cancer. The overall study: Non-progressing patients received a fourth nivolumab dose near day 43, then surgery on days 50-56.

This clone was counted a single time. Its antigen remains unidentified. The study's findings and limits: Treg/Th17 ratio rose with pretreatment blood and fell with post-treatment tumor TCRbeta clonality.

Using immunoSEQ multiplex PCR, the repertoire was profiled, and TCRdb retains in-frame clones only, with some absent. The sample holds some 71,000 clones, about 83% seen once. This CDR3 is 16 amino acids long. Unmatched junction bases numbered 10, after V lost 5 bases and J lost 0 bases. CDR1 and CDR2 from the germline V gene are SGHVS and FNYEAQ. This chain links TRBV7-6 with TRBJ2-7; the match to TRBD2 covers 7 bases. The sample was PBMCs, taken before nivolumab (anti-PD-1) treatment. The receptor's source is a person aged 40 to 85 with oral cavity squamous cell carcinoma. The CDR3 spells CASSLKAGPSSYEQYF. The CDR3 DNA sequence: TGTGCCAGCAGCCTAAAAGCGGGGCCCAGCTCCTACGAGCAGTACTTC.